The 8 T cell receptor beta chains listed next were all sequenced from one sample in a study of cytomegalovirus exposure and HLA in healthy donors. Sequencing used immunoSEQ multiplex PCR; TCRdb keeps in-frame clones, though not all of them. The table lists roughly 130,000 clones, approximately 87% of them singletons. Sequenced sample: PBMCs. Every receptor here comes from a man in his late teens or twenties in good health and CMV-seronegative.

The chain's CDR3 is CASSLHRPGELFF. As DNA, the CDR3 is TGTGCCAGCAGCTTGCACAGGCCCGGGGAGCTGTTTTTT. V is TRBV5-6 and J is TRBJ2-2; possible D gene TRBD1, 5 bases. V was shortened by 1 base and J by 6 bases, with 7 bases between the two germline ends. This CDR3 contains 13 residues. In germline, CDR1 is SGHDT, CDR2 YYEEEE.

The chain employs TRBV27 and TRBJ1-5; 9 bases are a match to TRBD1. CDR3 length: 19 residues. Germline V CDR1 and CDR2: MNHEY, SMNVEV (reference sequence). J was trimmed by 1 base and V by 9 bases; bases with no gene match: 19. The DNA for the CDR3 is TGTGCCAGACAAGTAACCGGGACAGGGCGCGTCATAAGCAATCAGCCCCAGCATTTT. Translated: CARQVTGTGRVISNQPQHF.

The chain is built from TRBV9 and TRBJ1-1; TRBD1 is a possible D gene (5 bases). V gave up 4 bases and J gave up 1 base, with 14 bases separating them. Germline assignment: CDR1 SGDLS and CDR2 YYNGEE. The CDR3 has 15 amino acids. DNA of the CDR3: TGTGCCAGCAGCCCCTCGGGGGTATCGAACACTGAAGCTTTCTTT. Encoded protein: CASSPSGVSNTEAFF.

The chain carries TRBV4-3 and TRBJ1-4; D perhaps matches TRBD1 (5 bases). Germline CDR1 and CDR2: LGHNA and YSLEER. V shed 3 bases and J shed 8 bases, with 16 bases lying between them. The CDR3 runs to 15 residues. The CDR3 sequence: CASSQDRGIPEKLFF. In DNA, the CDR3 is TGCGCCAGCAGCCAGGACCGGGGGATTCCCGAAAAACTGTTTTTT.

The sample holds a few counts of this clone. The chain combines TRBV28 with TRBJ1-5; 7 bases are shared with TRBD1. Germline V gene data show CDR1 as MDHEN and CDR2 as SYDVKM. The CDR3 consists of 17 residues. Germline trimming cut 8 bases from V and 6 bases from J; bases unmatched to any gene: 19. In DNA, the CDR3 is TGTGCCAGCTCCCCCGGGACAGCGGCCTTCGGGCGTCAGCCCCAGCATTTT. Translated: CASSPGTAAFGRQPQHF.

The V gene is TRBV12-5, the J gene TRBJ1-3; 11 positions match TRBD1. Germline V gene lookup returns CDR1 LGHNT and CDR2 FRNRAP. J lost 4 bases, V lost 2 bases, and 19 bases had no gene match. CDR3 length: 21 residues. The CDR3 loop reads CASGLPPGQGDLVGSGNTIYF. Written as DNA, the CDR3 is TGTGCTAGTGGTTTGCCACCGGGACAGGGGGATTTAGTTGGATCAGGAAACACCATATATTTT.

The rearrangement joins TRBV21-1 to TRBJ2-7; TRBD1 is the table's D call and was not checked against the DNA. TRBV21-1 is given as a pseudogene. The CDR3 totals 17 residues. The CDR3 sequence is CASSNYPGQGFAHEQYF. In DNA, the CDR3 is TGTGCCAGCAGCAATTACCCGGGACAGGGTTTTGCCCACGAGCAGTACTTC.

The J gene is TRBJ2-7, the V gene TRBV5-1; 11 nucleotides line up with TRBD2. J lost 6 bases, V lost 4 bases, and 6 bases had no gene match. This CDR3 is built from 14 residues. CDR1 SGHRS and CDR2 YFSETQ come from the germline V gene. The CDR3 loop is CASSVTSGSVEQYF. CDR3 coding DNA: TGCGCCAGCAGCGTCACTAGCGGGAGTGTCGAGCAGTACTTC.